This T cell receptor (beta chain) was sequenced for a study of identical twins. A word on this clonotype: Its antigen is not identified.

Unique molecular identifiers were in the cDNA, with template-switch universal primer binding. One entry per CDR3 protein results from TCRdb running MiXCR on the 5' RACE reads. The sample yields hundreds of thousands of distinct CDR3 sequences, roughly 13% seen once. Study-level findings and limits: There was more out-of-frame TCR alpha sharing in monozygotic twins than models estimated.

The CDR3 loop spans 14 amino acids. Trimming cost V 4 bases and J 4 bases, with 13 bases left between them. Germline loops: CDR1 MNHNS, CDR2 SASEGT. What was sequenced was memory (CD45RO+) T cells sorted from blood. This rearrangement joins TRBV6-1 to TRBJ1-2; D is perhaps TRBD1 (6 bases). The TCR was taken from a woman aged 18 to 35 in good health. CDR3 amino acids: CASSVGGQAYGYTF. The CDR3 nucleotides read TGTGCCAGCAGTGTTGGGGGACAAGCCTATGGCTACACCTTC.